These T cell receptor beta chains were read from a single sample in a study of cytomegalovirus exposure and HLA in healthy donors. Produced via immunoSEQ multiplex PCR; TCRdb's table is partial and in-frame only. There are roughly 140,000 clones in the sample; 84% occur only once, and roughly 2.7% lies in the top ten. Sequencing used PBMCs. These receptors all come from a boy aged 2 to 10 in good health and CMV-seronegative. Both conserved end residues are trimmed from each CDR3. The order of the fields is V gene, J gene, CDR3 protein.

TRBV27,TRBJ2-7,ASSPSGLGQY
TRBV2,TRBJ2-5,ASSARLAGGAQGKTQY
TRBV19,TRBJ1-5,ASSNAGRDQPQH
TRBV18,TRBJ2-1,ASSQRGVNEQF
TRBV27,TRBJ1-1,ASSLNGLLLNTEAF
TRBV9,TRBJ2-1,ASSPLESSGRTYNEQF
TRBV12-5,TRBJ1-1,ASGVHRGVNTEAF
TRBV5-5,TRBJ1-2,ASSLTGTGNYGYT
TRBV7-8,TRBJ2-7,ASSLTGTGVSYEQY
TRBV5-8,TRBJ2-7,ASSLVPVGRATYEQY